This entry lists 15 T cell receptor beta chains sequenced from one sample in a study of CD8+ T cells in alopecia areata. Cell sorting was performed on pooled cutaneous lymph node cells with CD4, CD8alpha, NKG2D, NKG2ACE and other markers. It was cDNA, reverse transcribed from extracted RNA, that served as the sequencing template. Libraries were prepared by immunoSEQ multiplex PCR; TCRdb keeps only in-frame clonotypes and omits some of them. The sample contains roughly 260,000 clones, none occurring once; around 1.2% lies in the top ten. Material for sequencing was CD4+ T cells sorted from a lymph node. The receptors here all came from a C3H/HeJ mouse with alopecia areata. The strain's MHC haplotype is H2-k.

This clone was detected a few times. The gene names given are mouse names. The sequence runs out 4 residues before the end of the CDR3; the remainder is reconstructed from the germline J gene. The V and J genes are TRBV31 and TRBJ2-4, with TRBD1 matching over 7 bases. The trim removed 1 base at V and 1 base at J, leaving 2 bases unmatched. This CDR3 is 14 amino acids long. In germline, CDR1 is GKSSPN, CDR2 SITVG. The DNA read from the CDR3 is TGTGCCTGGAGTCGTGGGACAGGTCAAAAC. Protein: CAWSRGTGQN. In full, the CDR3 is CAWSRGTGQNTLYF. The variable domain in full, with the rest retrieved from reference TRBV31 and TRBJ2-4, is AQTIHQWPVAEIKAVGSPLSLGCTIKGKSSPNLYWYWQATGGTLQQLFYSITVGQVESVVQLNLSASRPKDDQFILSTEKLLLSHSGFYLCAWSRGTGQNTLYFGAGTRLSVL.

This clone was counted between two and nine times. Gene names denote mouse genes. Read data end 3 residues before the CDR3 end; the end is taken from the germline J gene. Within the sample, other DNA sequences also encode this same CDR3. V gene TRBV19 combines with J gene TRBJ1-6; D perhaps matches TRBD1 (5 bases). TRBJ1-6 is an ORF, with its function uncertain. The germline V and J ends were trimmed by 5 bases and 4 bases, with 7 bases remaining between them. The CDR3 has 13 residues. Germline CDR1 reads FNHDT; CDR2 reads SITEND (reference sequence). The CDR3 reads CASSRQYNSPLYF. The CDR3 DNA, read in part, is TGTGCCAGCAGCAGACAGTATAATTCGCCC.

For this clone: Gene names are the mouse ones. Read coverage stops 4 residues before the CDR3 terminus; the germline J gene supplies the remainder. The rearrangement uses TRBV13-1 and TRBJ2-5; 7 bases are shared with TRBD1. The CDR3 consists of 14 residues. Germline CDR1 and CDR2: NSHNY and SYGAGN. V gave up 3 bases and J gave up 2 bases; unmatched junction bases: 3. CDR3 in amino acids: CASSVRDSQDTQYF. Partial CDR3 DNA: TGTGCCAGCAGTGTCCGGGACAGCCAAGAC.

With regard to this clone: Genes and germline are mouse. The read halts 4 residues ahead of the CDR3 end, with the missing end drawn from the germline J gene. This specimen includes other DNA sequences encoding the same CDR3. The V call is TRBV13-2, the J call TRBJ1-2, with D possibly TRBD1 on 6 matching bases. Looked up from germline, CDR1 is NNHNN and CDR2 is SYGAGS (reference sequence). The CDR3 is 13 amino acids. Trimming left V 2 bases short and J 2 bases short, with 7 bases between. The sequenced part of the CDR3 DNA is TGTGCCAGCGGTGACAGGGGTAACTCC. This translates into CASGDRGNS. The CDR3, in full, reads CASGDRGNSDYTF.

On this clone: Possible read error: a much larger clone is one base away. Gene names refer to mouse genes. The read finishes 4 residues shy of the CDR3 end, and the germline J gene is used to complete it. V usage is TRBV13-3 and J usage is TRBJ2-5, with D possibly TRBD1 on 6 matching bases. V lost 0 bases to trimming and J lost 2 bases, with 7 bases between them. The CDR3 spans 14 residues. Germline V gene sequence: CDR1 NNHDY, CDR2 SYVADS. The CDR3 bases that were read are TGTGCCAGCAGTGATGCAGGGGTCCAAGAC. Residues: CASSDAGVQD. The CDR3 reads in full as CASSDAGVQDTQYF.

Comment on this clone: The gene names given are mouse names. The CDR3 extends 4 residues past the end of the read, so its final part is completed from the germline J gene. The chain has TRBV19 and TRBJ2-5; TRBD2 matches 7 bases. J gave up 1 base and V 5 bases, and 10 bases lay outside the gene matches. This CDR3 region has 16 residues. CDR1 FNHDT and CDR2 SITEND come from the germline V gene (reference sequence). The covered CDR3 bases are TGTGCCAGCAGACCCCCCAGGACTGGAGACCAAGAC. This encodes CASRPPRTGDQD. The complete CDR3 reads CASRPPRTGDQDTQYF.

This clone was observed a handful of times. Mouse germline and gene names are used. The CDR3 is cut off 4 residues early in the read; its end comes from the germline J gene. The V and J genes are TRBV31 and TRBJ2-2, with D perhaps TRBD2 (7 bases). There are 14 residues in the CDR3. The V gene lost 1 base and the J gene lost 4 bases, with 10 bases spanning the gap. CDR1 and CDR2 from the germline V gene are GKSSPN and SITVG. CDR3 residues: CAWSRGGLTGQLYF. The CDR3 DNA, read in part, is TGTGCCTGGAGTCGAGGGGGGCTCACCGGG.

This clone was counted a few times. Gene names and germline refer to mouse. CDR3 DNA (partial): TGTGCCAGCAGTGATGCTCTGGGGGCGTTCTAT. Amino acids: CASSDALGAFY. The full CDR3 protein is CASSDALGAFYEQYF. V and J are TRBV13-1 and TRBJ2-7, with a tentative D call TRBD2 (7 bases). The read comes to an end 4 residues before the CDR3 does, leaving the germline J gene to fill in the end. From germline, CDR1 is NSHNY and CDR2 SYGAGN. The V end was cut by 0 bases, the J end by 3 bases, with 13 bases between. The CDR3 length is 15 residues.

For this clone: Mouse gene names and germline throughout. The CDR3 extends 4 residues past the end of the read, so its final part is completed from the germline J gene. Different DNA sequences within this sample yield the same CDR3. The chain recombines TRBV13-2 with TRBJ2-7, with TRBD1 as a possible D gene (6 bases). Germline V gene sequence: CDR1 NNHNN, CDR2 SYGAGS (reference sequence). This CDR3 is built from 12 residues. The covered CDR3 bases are TGTGCCAGCGGACCCACAGGGTAT. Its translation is CASGPTGY. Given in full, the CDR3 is CASGPTGYEQYF.

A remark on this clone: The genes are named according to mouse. The CDR3 sequence: CASSARDRDSDYTF. The sequenced CDR3 bases are TGTGCCAGCAGTGCCCGGGACAGGGACTCC. The chain carries TRBV13-3 and TRBJ1-2; TRBD1 agrees at 9 bases. The read ends 4 residues early relative to the CDR3; the germline J gene fills the gap. Losses at the gene ends were 3 bases for V and 3 bases for J; bases not matched to a gene: 3. Germline CDR1 and CDR2: NNHDY and SYVADS. The length of the CDR3 is 14 residues.

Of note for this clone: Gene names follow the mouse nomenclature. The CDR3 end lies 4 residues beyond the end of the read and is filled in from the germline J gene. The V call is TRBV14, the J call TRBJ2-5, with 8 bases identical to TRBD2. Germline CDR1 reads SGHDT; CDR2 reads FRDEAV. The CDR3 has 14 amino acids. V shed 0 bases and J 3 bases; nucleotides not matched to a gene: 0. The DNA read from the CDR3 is TGTGCCAGCAGTTTCTTGGGGGGGCAAGAC. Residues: CASSFLGGQD. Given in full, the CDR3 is CASSFLGGQDTQYF. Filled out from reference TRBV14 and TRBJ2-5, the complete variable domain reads EAGVTQSPRYAVLQEGQAVSFWCDPISGHDTLYWYQQPRDQGPQLLVYFRDEAVIDNSQLPSDRFSAVRPKGTNSTLKIQSAKQGDTATYLCASSFLGGQDTQYFGPGTRLLVL.

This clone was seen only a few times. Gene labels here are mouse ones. The chain's CDR3 is CASGRDRRTGQLYF. The part of the CDR3 DNA that was read is TGTGCCAGCGGCCGGGACAGGCGCACCGGG. The chain uses TRBV13-2 and TRBJ2-2; TRBD1 matches 8 bases. From the germline J gene comes the end of the CDR3, since the read stops 4 residues before it. V lost 5 bases and J lost 4; bases outside the gene matches: 4. Per germline, CDR1 NNHNN and CDR2 SYGAGS (reference sequence). The CDR3 runs 14 residues.

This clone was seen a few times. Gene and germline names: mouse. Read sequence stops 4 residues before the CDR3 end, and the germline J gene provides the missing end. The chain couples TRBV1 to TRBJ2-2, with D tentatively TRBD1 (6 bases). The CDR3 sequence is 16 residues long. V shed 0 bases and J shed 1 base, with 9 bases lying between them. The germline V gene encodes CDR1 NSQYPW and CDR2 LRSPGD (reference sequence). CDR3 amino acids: CTCSADPGQNTGQLYF. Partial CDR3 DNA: TGCACCTGCAGTGCAGATCCGGGACAAAACACCGGG. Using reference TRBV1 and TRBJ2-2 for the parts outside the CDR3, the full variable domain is VTLLEQNPRWRLVPRGQAVNLRCILKNSQYPWMSWYQQDLQKQLQWLFTLRSPGDKEVKSLPGADYLATRVTDTELRLQVANMSQGRTLYCTCSADPGQNTGQLYFGEGSKLTVL.

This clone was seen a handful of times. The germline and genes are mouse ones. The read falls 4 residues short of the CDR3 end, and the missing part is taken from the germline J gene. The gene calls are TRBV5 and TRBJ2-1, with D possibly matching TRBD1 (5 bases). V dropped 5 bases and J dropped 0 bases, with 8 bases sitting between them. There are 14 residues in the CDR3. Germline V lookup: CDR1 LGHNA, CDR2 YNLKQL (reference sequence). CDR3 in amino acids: CASSSQDNYAEQFF. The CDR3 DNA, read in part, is TGTGCCAGCAGCTCACAGGATAACTATGCT.

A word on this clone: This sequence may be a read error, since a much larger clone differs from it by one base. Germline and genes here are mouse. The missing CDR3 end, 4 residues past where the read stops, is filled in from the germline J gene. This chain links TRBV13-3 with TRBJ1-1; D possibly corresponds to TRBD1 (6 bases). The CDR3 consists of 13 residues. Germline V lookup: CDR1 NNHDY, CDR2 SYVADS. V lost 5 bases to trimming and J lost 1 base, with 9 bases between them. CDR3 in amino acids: CASRVRGNTEVFF. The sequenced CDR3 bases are TGTGCCAGCAGGGTCAGGGGAAACACA.